The rows below give T cell receptor beta chains drawn from one sample of a study of post-analysis software for immune sequencing data. Using its own MiXCR run on the PCR reads, TCRdb lists one record per CDR3 protein. The data show 380,000 or so distinct CDR3 sequences, around 33% seen once. The sequenced sample was blood. These receptors were taken from a girl aged 10 to 17 with multiple sclerosis. Both conserved end residues are part of each CDR3. A D gene is named only where the DNA matches it firmly. Size values are once, few and many counts, or a class for expanded clones, and some rows have none.

size	D	V	J	CDR3	DNA
-	-	TRBV7-3	TRBJ2-7	CASSLIAGTYEQYF	TGTGCCAGCAGCTTAATCGCGGGAACGTACGAGCAGTACTTC
-	TRBD2	TRBV12-3/TRBV12-4	TRBJ2-2	CASSLNPGGGTGELFF	TGTGCCAGCAGTTTAAACCCGGGCGGGGGCACCGGGGAGCTGTTTTTT
once	-	TRBV20-1	TRBJ2-1	CSARDVKRLSSYNEQFF	TGCAGTGCTAGAGATGTAAAACGGCTGAGCTCCTACAATGAGCAGTTCTTC
-	-	TRBV6-2/TRBV6-3	TRBJ1-2	CTSSYSTLGSGYTF	TGTACCAGCAGTTACTCGACCTTGGGAAGTGGCTACACCTTC
-	-	TRBV24-1	TRBJ2-7	CATSDSTREQYF	TGTGCCACCAGTGATTCGACTCGCGAGCAGTACTTC
-	-	TRBV3-1	TRBJ2-1	CASSLFANEQFF	TGTGCCAGCAGCCTCTTTGCCAATGAGCAGTTCTTC
few	TRBD1	TRBV20-1	TRBJ1-4	CSADGQVENEKLFF	TGCAGTGCTGACGGACAGGTTGAGAATGAAAAACTGTTTTTT
-	-	TRBV28	TRBJ1-2	CASSSRGYGYTF	TGTGCCAGCAGTTCAAGGGGATATGGCTACACCTTC
few	-	TRBV6-5	TRBJ2-5	CASSYSLAQETQYF	TGTGCCAGCAGTTACTCTTTAGCCCAAGAGACCCAGTACTTC
few	-	TRBV7-2	TRBJ2-1	CASSLIMVALPYNEQFF	TGTGCCAGCAGCTTAATTATGGTGGCCCTGCCTTACAATGAGCAGTTCTTC
-	TRBD2	TRBV19	TRBJ2-7	CASSIGSGAYEQYF	TGTGCCAGTAGTATCGGTAGCGGGGCCTACGAGCAGTACTTC
many	-	TRBV20-1	TRBJ2-7	CSARPRGRSYEQYF	TGCAGTGCTAGACCCCGGGGCAGGTCCTACGAGCAGTACTTC
-	TRBD1	TRBV29-1	TRBJ2-3	CSIWTGLLRQYF	TGCAGCATTTGGACAGGCCTTCTTAGGCAGTATTTT
-	-	TRBV5-6	TRBJ2-3	CASSFYGADTQYF	TGTGCCAGCAGTTTTTATGGAGCAGATACGCAGTATTTT
few	-	TRBV9	TRBJ1-1	CASSPEVWAGATTEAFF	TGTGCCAGCAGCCCGGAAGTGTGGGCAGGGGCCACCACTGAAGCTTTCTTT
few	-	TRBV10-3	TRBJ2-5	CAISEPLLGGQETQYF	TGTGCCATCAGTGAGCCCCTTTTGGGGGGTCAAGAGACCCAGTACTTC
-	TRBD1	TRBV7-9	TRBJ2-5	CASSRTGGEETQYF	TGTGCCAGCAGCCGGACAGGGGGGGAAGAGACCCAGTACTTC
once	TRBD1	TRBV25-1	TRBJ1-2	CASRRQGSNYGYTF	TGTGCCAGCAGACGACAGGGATCTAACTATGGCTACACCTTC
-	TRBD2	TRBV14	TRBJ2-3	CASSKLAGPDTQYF	TGTGCCAGCAGTAAACTAGCGGGGCCAGATACGCAGTATTTT
-	TRBD2	TRBV7-2	TRBJ2-5	CASSSRTSGHGQYF	TGTGCCAGCAGCTCTCGGACTAGCGGGCACGGGCAGTACTTC
-	-	TRBV20-1	TRBJ2-3	CSATGLPLTDTQYF	TGCAGTGCCACGGGACTGCCTCTCACAGATACGCAGTATTTT
-	-	TRBV12-3/TRBV12-4	TRBJ1-4	CASRMAGSNEKLFF	TGTGCCAGCAGGATGGCCGGATCTAATGAAAAACTGTTTTTT
-	-	TRBV5-1	TRBJ1-6	CASSPQGIPNSPLHF	TGCGCCAGCAGCCCTCAGGGGATTCCTAATTCACCCCTCCACTTT
-	TRBD2	TRBV10-3	TRBJ2-5	CAISEPSGAQETQYF	TGTGCCATCAGTGAGCCCAGCGGGGCCCAAGAGACCCAGTACTTC
-	TRBD2	TRBV4-2	TRBJ2-5	CASSPSGGVRETQYF	TGTGCCAGCAGTCCTAGCGGGGGGGTGAGAGAGACCCAGTACTTC
many	-	TRBV7-2	TRBJ2-3	CASSRQRTDTQYF	TGTGCCAGCAGCCGACAGCGCACAGATACGCAGTATTTT
-	TRBD2	TRBV7-2	TRBJ2-7	CASSSPGLGIHEQYF	TGTGCCAGCAGTTCACCGGGACTAGGAATCCACGAGCAGTACTTC
-	TRBD2	TRBV7-2	TRBJ2-5	CASSPQTAGWETQYF	TGTGCCAGCAGCCCACAGACAGCGGGGTGGGAGACCCAGTACTTC
-	-	TRBV12-3/TRBV12-4	TRBJ2-5	CASRRGTTSQETQYF	TGTGCCAGCAGACGAGGGACGACGAGCCAAGAGACCCAGTACTTC
-	TRBD1	TRBV7-9	TRBJ1-4	CASSRNLAGGPEKLFF	TGTGCCAGCAGCCGAAATCTGGCAGGGGGGCCTGAAAAACTGTTTTTT
-	-	TRBV14	TRBJ2-7	CASSRQVGGYEQYF	TGTGCCAGCAGCCGTCAAGTGGGGGGTTACGAGCAGTACTTC
few	-	TRBV29-1	TRBJ2-5	CSVPREEETQYF	TGCAGCGTCCCCAGGGAAGAAGAGACCCAGTACTTC
few	TRBD2	TRBV15	TRBJ2-3	CATSRARGGTDTQYF	TGTGCCACCAGCAGAGCGCGGGGGGGCACAGATACGCAGTATTTT
-	-	TRBV5-1	TRBJ2-2	CASSQGTPNTGELFF	TGCGCCAGCAGCCAAGGGACTCCGAACACCGGGGAGCTGTTTTTT
-	-	TRBV12-3/TRBV12-4	TRBJ2-5	CASSPAGAVQETQYF	TGTGCCAGCTCACCCGCCGGGGCAGTGCAAGAGACCCAGTACTTC
-	-	TRBV29-1	TRBJ2-7	CSVVGPSGTQYF	TGCAGCGTTGTGGGGCCCTCGGGAACCCAGTACTTC
-	TRBD2	TRBV29-1	TRBJ2-5	CSVGGRVSSYERYF	TGCAGCGTTGGAGGGAGGGTCTCCTCCTACGAGCGGTACTTC
-	-	TRBV12-3/TRBV12-4	TRBJ2-3	CASSSTSADAQYF	TGTGCCAGCAGTTCTACAAGCGCAGATGCGCAGTATTTT
-	-	TRBV3-1	TRBJ1-4	CASSQYVRPHPLHEKLFF	TGTGCCAGCAGCCAATACGTTCGACCCCACCCTCTTCATGAAAAACTGTTTTTT
-	-	TRBV29-1	TRBJ1-1	CSVSLDRNTEAFF	TGCAGCGTATCCTTAGACCGGAACACTGAAGCTTTCTTT
-	-	TRBV12-3/TRBV12-4	TRBJ1-5	CASSSAPRNQPQHF	TGTGCCAGCAGCTCCGCCCCCCGCAATCAGCCCCAGCATTTT
many	TRBD2	TRBV7-3	TRBJ2-5	CASSRGLVETQYF	TGTGCCAGCAGCCGAGGACTAGTTGAGACCCAGTACTTC
many	TRBD1	TRBV18	TRBJ2-5	CASSQGAQETQYF	TGTGCCAGCTCACAGGGGGCTCAAGAGACCCAGTACTTC
-	-	TRBV25-1	TRBJ2-6	CATSTVSGANVLTF	TGTGCCACCTCGACAGTCTCTGGGGCCAACGTCCTGACTTTC
-	TRBD1	TRBV14	TRBJ2-7	CASSPGTGGLYEQYF	TGTGCCAGCAGCCCCGGGACAGGGGGCCTTTACGAGCAGTACTTC
-	TRBD2	TRBV5-1	TRBJ2-3	CASSWSMTSGGDTQYF	TGCGCCAGCAGCTGGTCAATGACTAGCGGGGGAGATACGCAGTATTTT
few	TRBD1	TRBV12-3/TRBV12-4	TRBJ1-2	CASSLEGQSNGYTF	TGTGCCAGCAGTTTAGAGGGACAGAGCAATGGCTACACCTTC
few	TRBD1	TRBV2	TRBJ2-7	CASRRQGGSYEQYF	TGTGCCAGCAGAAGACAGGGGGGCTCTTACGAGCAGTACTTC
few	-	TRBV6-5	TRBJ2-7	CASSSTGTYEQYF	TGTGCCAGCAGTTCGACAGGTACCTACGAGCAGTACTTC
few	TRBD1	TRBV5-1	TRBJ1-2	CASSWTTGEEGYTF	TGCGCCAGCAGCTGGACGACAGGGGAAGAAGGCTACACCTTC
-	-	TRBV6-2/TRBV6-3	TRBJ1-1	CASRSRAEAFF	TGTGCCAGCAGAAGTAGGGCAGAAGCTTTCTTT
few	TRBD1	TRBV28	TRBJ2-7	CATRTGQSSYEQYF	TGTGCCACCAGAACGGGACAGAGCTCCTACGAGCAGTACTTC
-	-	TRBV5-1	TRBJ2-3	CASRYGGLTDTQYF	TGCGCCAGCAGGTATGGGGGCCTCACAGATACGCAGTATTTT
-	TRBD2	TRBV10-3	TRBJ2-5	CAISPGTSGGIVETQYF	TGTGCCATCAGCCCCGGGACTAGCGGCGGGATAGTAGAGACCCAGTACTTC
few	-	TRBV7-9	TRBJ1-2	CASSLAGPARLYGYTF	TGTGCCAGCAGCTTAGCGGGCCCCGCCAGGCTATATGGCTACACCTTC
-	TRBD1	TRBV7-3	TRBJ2-2	CASSGDRGEELFF	TGTGCCAGCAGCGGAGACAGGGGCGAGGAGCTGTTTTTT
few	-	TRBV20-1	TRBJ2-7	CSARDWGRGDSYEQYF	TGCAGTGCTAGAGATTGGGGCCGCGGAGACTCCTACGAGCAGTACTTC
-	TRBD1	TRBV5-1	TRBJ2-7	CASSLEGTGGHEQYF	TGCGCCAGCAGCTTGGAGGGGACAGGGGGCCACGAGCAGTACTTC
few	-	TRBV18	TRBJ2-7	CASSPGRQSYEQYF	TGTGCCAGCTCACCCGGTCGGCAGTCCTACGAGCAGTACTTC
-	-	TRBV20-1	TRBJ1-1	CSGTRADRDAFF	TGCAGTGGAACAAGAGCCGATAGAGACGCTTTCTTT